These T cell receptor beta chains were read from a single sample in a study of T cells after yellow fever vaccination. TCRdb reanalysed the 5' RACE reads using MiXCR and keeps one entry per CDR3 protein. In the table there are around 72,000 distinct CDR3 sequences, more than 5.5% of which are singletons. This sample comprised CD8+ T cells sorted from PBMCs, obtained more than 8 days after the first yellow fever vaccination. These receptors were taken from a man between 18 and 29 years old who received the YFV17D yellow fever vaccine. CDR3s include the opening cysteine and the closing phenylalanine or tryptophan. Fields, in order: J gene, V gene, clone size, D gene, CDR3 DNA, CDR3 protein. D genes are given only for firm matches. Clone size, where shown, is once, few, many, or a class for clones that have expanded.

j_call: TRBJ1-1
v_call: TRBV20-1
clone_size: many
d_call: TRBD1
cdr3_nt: TGCAGTGCTAGGGATCAGGGGGCTACTGAAGCTTTCTTT
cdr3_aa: CSARDQGATEAFF

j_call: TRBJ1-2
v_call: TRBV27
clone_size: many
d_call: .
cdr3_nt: TGTGCCAGCAGTTTGTCCCGGGGGAGAGGCTACACCTTC
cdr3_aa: CASSLSRGRGYTF

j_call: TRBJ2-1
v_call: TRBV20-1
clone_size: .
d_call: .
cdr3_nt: TGCAGTGCTAGCGTGAACTCCTACAATGAGCAGTTCTTC
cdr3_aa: CSASVNSYNEQFF

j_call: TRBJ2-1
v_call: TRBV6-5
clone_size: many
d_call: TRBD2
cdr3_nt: TGTGCCAGCAGTTACGGGGGGGGTAATGAGCAGTTCTTC
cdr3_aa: CASSYGGGNEQFF

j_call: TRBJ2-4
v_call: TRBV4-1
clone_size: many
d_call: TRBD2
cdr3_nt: TGCGCCAGCAGCCAAGGTCACCCCCTCAGTCTAGCGGATAACATTCAGTACTTC
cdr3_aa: CASSQGHPLSLADNIQYF

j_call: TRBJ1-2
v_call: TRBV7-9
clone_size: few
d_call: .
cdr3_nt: TGTGCCAGCAGCTTAGAACGGATTAACTATGGCTACACCTTC
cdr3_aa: CASSLERINYGYTF

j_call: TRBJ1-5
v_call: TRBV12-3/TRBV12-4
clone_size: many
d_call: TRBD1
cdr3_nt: TGTGCCAGCAGCCAAAAAACAGGGGGTCGGGCCCAGCATTTT
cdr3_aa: CASSQKTGGRAQHF

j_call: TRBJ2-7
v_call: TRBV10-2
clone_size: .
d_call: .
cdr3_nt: TGCGCCAGCAGCGTAGGGGGCGAGCAGTACTTC
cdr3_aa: CASSVGGEQYF

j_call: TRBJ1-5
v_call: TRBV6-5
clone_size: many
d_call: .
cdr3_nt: TGTGCCAGCAGTAGTCAGCCCCAGCATTTT
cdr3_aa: CASSSQPQHF

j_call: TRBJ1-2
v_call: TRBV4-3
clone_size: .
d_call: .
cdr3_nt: TGCGCCAGCAGCCAAGACAGGGCAGGGGTCTATGGCTACACCTTC
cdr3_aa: CASSQDRAGVYGYTF

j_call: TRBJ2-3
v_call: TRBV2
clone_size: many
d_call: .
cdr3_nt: TGTGCCAGCAGTGAGGATTGGATGACTAGCACAGATACGCAGTATTTT
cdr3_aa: CASSEDWMTSTDTQYF

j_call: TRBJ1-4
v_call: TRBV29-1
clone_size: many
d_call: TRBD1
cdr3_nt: TGCAGCGTTGCCCCAGGGGGTGAAAAACTGTTTTTT
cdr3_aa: CSVAPGGEKLFF

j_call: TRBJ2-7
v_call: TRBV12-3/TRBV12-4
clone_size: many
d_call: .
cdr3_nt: TGTGCCAGCAGTTCCACCCGGACCTACGAGCAGTACTTC
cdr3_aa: CASSSTRTYEQYF

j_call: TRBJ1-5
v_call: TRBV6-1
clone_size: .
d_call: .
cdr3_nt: TGTGCCAGCAGCCTAGGAGGGTTTAGCAATCAGCCCCAGCATTTT
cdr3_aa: CASSLGGFSNQPQHF

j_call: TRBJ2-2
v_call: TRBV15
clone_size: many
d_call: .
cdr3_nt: TGTGCCACCAGCAGGCCTACCACCGGGGAGCTGTTTTTT
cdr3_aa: CATSRPTTGELFF

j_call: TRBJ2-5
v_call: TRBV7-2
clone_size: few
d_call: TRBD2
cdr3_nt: TGTGCCAGCAGCTCCACTAGCGGGGGATACGAGACCCAGTACTTC
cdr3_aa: CASSSTSGGYETQYF

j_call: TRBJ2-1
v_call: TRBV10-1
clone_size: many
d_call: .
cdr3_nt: TGCGCCAGCAGTGAGTCTTCCAGGGGCCATGAGCAGTTCTTC
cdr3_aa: CASSESSRGHEQFF